Shown below are 20 T cell receptor beta chains from a single sample sequenced in a study of T cells in Graves' hyperthyroidism and ophthalmopathy. Template material for amplifying TCR beta CDR3 regions consisted of RNA transcripts. The HTBI primer set was used in a first-round RT-PCR of the TCR CDR3. TCRdb fed the multiplex PCR reads into MiXCR, producing one record per CDR3 protein. Of roughly 420,000 distinct CDR3 sequences listed, approximately 15% are singletons. The sequenced sample consisted of blood. These receptors came from a woman between 18 and 29 years old with Graves' hyperthyroidism.

About this clonotype: One end of the junction is discordant with germline, which a read error may explain. The CDR3 spells CANSPRAGAGEEFF. The CDR3 DNA reads as TGTGCCAACAGCCCCAGAGCGGGGGCGGGAGAGGAGTTCTTC. J is TRBJ2-1 and V is TRBV3-1, with 8 bases fitting TRBD2. Germline V gene sequence: CDR1 LGHDT, CDR2 YNNKEL (reference sequence). CDR3 length: 14 amino acids.

The chain couples TRBV14 to TRBJ1-1; D is unclear. The length of the CDR3 is 13 residues. Per the germline V gene, CDR1 is SGHDN and CDR2 is FVKESK. Trimming cost V 3 bases and J 3 bases, with 8 bases left between them. CDR3 amino acids: CASSQEFDTEAFF. CDR3 nucleotides: TGTGCCAGCAGCCAGGAATTTGACACTGAAGCTTTCTTT. The full variable domain, with the rest looked up from reference TRBV14 and TRBJ1-1, is EAGVTQFPSHSVIEKGQTVTLRCDPISGHDNLYWYRRVMGKEIKFLLHFVKESKQDESGMPNNRFLAERTGGTYSTLKVQPAELEDSGVYFCASSQEFDTEAFFGQGTRLTVV.

This clonotype occurred many times. The chain is built from TRBV4-1 and TRBJ1-1, with D maybe TRBD1 (6 bases). The CDR3 is 13 residues long. The germline CDR1 and CDR2 sequences are MGHRA and YSYEKL. Deletions cut 2 bases from V and 3 bases from J, with 7 bases between. The CDR3, as DNA: TGCGCCAGCAGCCAAAGGACAGACACTGAAGCTTTCTTT. Its translation: CASSQRTDTEAFF.

This clonotype has at least ten counts. As DNA, the CDR3 is TGTGCCATCAGTGAGAACTTTGGACTAGCGGGAGCCGGCTCCTACAATGAGCAGTTCTTC. Its translation is CAISENFGLAGAGSYNEQFF. The rearrangement joins TRBV10-3 to TRBJ2-1, with TRBD2 matching 13 bases. Germline V gives CDR1 ENHRY, CDR2 SYGVKD. The CDR3 extends over 20 amino acids. V shed 2 bases, J shed 0 bases, and the junction held 10 bases outside the gene matches.

In its sample, this clonotype was seen many times. The chain uses TRBV6-2 or TRBV6-3 and TRBJ2-3, with 8 bases lining up with TRBD2. With V trimmed by 5 bases and J by 3 bases, 4 bases remained unmatched. In germline, CDR1 is MNHEY, CDR2 SVGEGT. The CDR3 runs 14 residues. In DNA, the CDR3 is TGTGCCAGCAGTAGCGGGGGAGGGACAGATACGCAGTATTTT. Translation: CASSSGGGTDTQYF.

This clonotype occurred a few times. The rearrangement uses TRBV6-9 and TRBJ2-3; 13 nucleotides agree with TRBD2. With V trimmed by 6 bases and J by 6 bases, 6 bases remained unmatched. Germline CDR1 MNHGY, CDR2 SVAAGI. The CDR3 sequence is 15 residues long. CDR3: CASSLTSGRADTQYF. The CDR3 nucleotides read TGTGCCAGCAGCTTAACTAGCGGGAGGGCGGATACGCAGTATTTT.

Only one count was recorded for this clonotype. This clone may be a read error of a much larger clone one base away. V is TRBV6-1 and J is TRBJ2-7; D not certain. Germline V gene data show CDR1 as MNHNS and CDR2 as SASEGT. CDR3 length: 13 amino acids. The V end lost 2 bases, the J end lost 3 bases, and 8 bases lay between the germline ends. In DNA form, the CDR3 reads TGTGCCAGCAGTGAATGGAGCGACTACGAGCAGTACTTC. This sequence encodes CASSEWSDYEQYF.

This clonotype was counted many times. The chain links TRBV28 to TRBJ2-1, with 10 positions matching TRBD2. Germline-derived CDR1 and CDR2 are MDHEN and SYDVKM. This CDR3 is built from 17 residues. V lost 2 bases and J lost 7; bases outside the gene matches: 11. CDR3 bases: TGTGCCAGCAGTTTACGAGGAGCGGGGGGGCCTAGGAATGAGCAGTTCTTC. Translated, it gives CASSLRGAGGPRNEQFF.

The J gene is TRBJ2-7, the V gene TRBV4-1, with 9 positions matching TRBD2. Trimming took 3 bases from V and 3 from J; bases not matched to a gene: 12. CDR3 length: 17 amino acids. CDR1 and CDR2 from the germline V gene are MGHRA and YSYEKL. CDR3 nucleotide sequence: TGCGCCAGCAGCCATGACGGGGCACTAGCGGGTGACTACGAGCAGTACTTC. Translated: CASSHDGALAGDYEQYF.

Ten or more counts support this clonotype. The chain employs TRBV3-1 and TRBJ1-4, with D hard to call. Trimming removed 4 bases at V and 2 bases at J, with 11 bases between. Germline assignment: CDR1 LGHDT and CDR2 YNNKEL (reference sequence). There are 15 residues in the CDR3. The DNA of the CDR3 is TGTGCCAGCAGCCGAGCCGGGCCCACTAATGAAAAACTGTTTTTT. Protein sequence: CASSRAGPTNEKLFF. The entire variable domain, with the rest obtained from reference TRBV3-1 and TRBJ1-4, is as follows: DTAVSQTPKYLVTQMGNDKSIKCEQNLGHDTMYWYKQDSKKFLKIMFSYNNKELIINETVPNRFSPKSPDKAHLNLHINSLELGDSAVYFCASSRAGPTNEKLFFGSGTQLSVL.

This clonotype was detected many times. V is TRBV29-1 and J is TRBJ1-5; 10 bases are a match to TRBD1. Germline lookup yields CDR1 SQVTM and CDR2 ANQGSEA. Losses at the gene ends were 6 bases for V and 5 bases for J; bases not matched to a gene: 1. The CDR3 is 12 amino acids. Here the CDR3 DNA reads TGCAGCGTGGGGACAGGGGATCAGCCCCAGCATTTT. Its protein product is CSVGTGDQPQHF.

A word on this clonotype: A single base separates this from a much larger clone, so it may be a read error. V gene TRBV20-1 combines with J gene TRBJ2-2; 12 positions match TRBD2. The CDR3 consists of 15 residues. Germline V lookup: CDR1 DFQATT, CDR2 SNEGSKA (reference sequence). V lost 5 bases, J lost 5 bases, and 6 bases stayed unmatched. CDR3: CSAAPGLAGTGELFF. The CDR3 region has the DNA TGCAGTGCTGCTCCTGGACTAGCGGGAACCGGGGAGCTGTTTTTT.

This clonotype occurred many times. The chain uses TRBV20-1 and TRBJ2-6, with D unclear. From germline, CDR1 is DFQATT and CDR2 SNEGSKA (reference sequence). The CDR3 is made up of 15 amino acids. The V end lost 0 bases, the J end lost 1 base, and 7 bases lay between the germline ends. The CDR3 nucleotides are TGCAGTGCTAGAGATATACAGTCTGGGGCCAACGTCCTGACTTTC. This sequence encodes CSARDIQSGANVLTF.

This clonotype was counted only a few times. This may stem from a read error, because a much larger clone lies one nucleotide away. The V call is TRBV20-1, the J call TRBJ1-4; possible D gene TRBD1, 5 bases. CDR1 and CDR2 from the germline V gene are DFQATT and SNEGSKA (reference sequence). CDR3 length: 13 residues. The V end was cut by 6 bases, the J end by 8 bases, with 16 bases between. CDR3: CSARGEVEEKLFF. The CDR3, as DNA: TGCAGTGCCCGGGGGGAGGTCGAGGAAAAACTGTTTTTT.

This clonotype has ten or more counts. The chain employs TRBV11-2 and TRBJ2-7; D may match TRBD1 or TRBD2 (5 bases each). CDR1 and CDR2 (germline): SGHAT, FQNNGV. V was cut by 2 bases and J by 2 bases, with 13 bases left in between. CDR3 length: 15 amino acids. CDR3 coding DNA: TGTGCCAGCAGCTTAACCTGGGACGTAGCCTACGAGCAGTACTTC. Amino acids: CASSLTWDVAYEQYF.

This clonotype was seen more than once but under ten times. The chain employs TRBV24-1 and TRBJ2-1, with D possibly matching TRBD1 (6 bases). The CDR3 is made up of 16 amino acids. V was pared by 3 bases and J by 0 bases, with 11 bases between. In germline, CDR1 is KGHDR, CDR2 SFDVKD. The CDR3 DNA sequence: TGTGCCACCAGTGATACTACAGGGCTCTCCTACAATGAGCAGTTCTTC. Its protein product is CATSDTTGLSYNEQFF.

This chain connects TRBV29-1 to TRBJ2-7, with unresolved D. Germline lookup yields CDR1 SQVTM and CDR2 ANQGSEA. This CDR3 spans 12 amino acids. V dropped 5 bases and J dropped 4 bases, with 12 bases sitting between them. CDR3 nucleotides: TGCAGCGTTAAGACCCGATTATACGAGCAGTACTTC. Translation gives CSVKTRLYEQYF.

The sample holds many counts of this clonotype. V is TRBV4-1 and J is TRBJ2-7; possibly TRBD2 for D (5 bases). Germline CDR1 reads MGHRA; CDR2 reads YSYEKL. Trimming removed 0 bases at V and 6 bases at J, with 15 bases between. CDR3 length: 15 amino acids. This CDR3 reads CASSQDPGAVSEQYF. The CDR3, as DNA: TGCGCCAGCAGCCAAGATCCCGGAGCGGTCAGCGAGCAGTACTTC.

This clonotype was seen many times. The chain links TRBV4-1 to TRBJ2-1; a weak D match, TRBD1 (6 bases). The V gene's germline CDR1 is MGHRA and CDR2 YSYEKL. This CDR3 has 20 residues. With 0 bases removed from V and 0 bases from J, the gap between germline ends came to 21 bases. Here the CDR3 reads CASSQEAGGGGPSSYNEQFF. The DNA of the CDR3 is TGCGCCAGCAGCCAAGAGGCAGGTGGGGGCGGACCGAGCTCCTACAATGAGCAGTTCTTC.

Many counts were recorded for this clonotype. The chain combines TRBV10-3 with TRBJ2-1; 9 nucleotides agree with TRBD1. The CDR3 spans 15 residues. The germline V gene encodes CDR1 ENHRY and CDR2 SYGVKD. V was clipped by 3 bases and J by 4 bases; unmatched bases: 4. CDR3 sequence (DNA): TGTGCCATCAGTGAAACGGACAGGGGATACAATGAGCAGTTCTTC. Translating gives CAISETDRGYNEQFF.